The clone carrying this T cell receptor (beta chain) came up once. What it recognizes is unknown. Trimming at V came to 6 bases and at J to 5 bases, leaving 7 bases not matched to a gene. The CDR3 loop spans 14 amino acids. CDR1 and CDR2 (germline): SNHLY, FYNNEI. Preparation of the TCRbeta library used unique molecular identifiers. TCRdb reprocessed the PCR reads via MiXCR and lists one record per CDR3 protein. The profile shows 250,000 to 400,000 distinct CDR3 sequences, 20% to 30% of them singletons. The data originate from a study of T-cell reconstitution after alpha-beta-depleted transplantation in children. Findings and caveats of the study: Roughly two months post-transplant, alpha-beta T cells reportedly originated from several hundred graft clones that had expanded. TCRbeta diversity was high at day 60 in some patients (a result of surviving recipient T cells and thymic progenitors).

The chain couples TRBV2 to TRBJ1-1, with 9 bases matching TRBD1. The clonotype originates from a male patient under 18 who had a stem cell transplant for acute lymphoblastic leukemia, so the T cells may come from the graft donor. The sequences come from PBMCs, mostly from graft donor cells, collected 180 days after TCRalphabeta/CD19-depleted stem cell transplant. This CDR3 is CASRSGQGNTEAFF. CDR3 bases: TGTGCCAGCAGGAGCGGACAGGGGAATACTGAAGCTTTCTTT.